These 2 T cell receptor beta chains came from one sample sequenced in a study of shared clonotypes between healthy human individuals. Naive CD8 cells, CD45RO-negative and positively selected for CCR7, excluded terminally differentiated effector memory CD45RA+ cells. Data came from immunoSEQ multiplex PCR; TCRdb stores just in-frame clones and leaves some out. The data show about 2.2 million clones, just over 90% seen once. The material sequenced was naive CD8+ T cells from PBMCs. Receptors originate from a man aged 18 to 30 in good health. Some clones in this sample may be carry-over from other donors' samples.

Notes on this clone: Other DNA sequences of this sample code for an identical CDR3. This CDR3 reads CASSLGPNNEQFF. Written as DNA, the CDR3 is TGTGCCAGCAGCTTAGGGCCAAACAATGAGCAGTTCTTC. This chain joins TRBV11-2 and TRBJ2-1; D is undetermined. CDR3 length: 13 residues. V was cut by 1 base and J by 5 bases, with 6 bases left in between. Germline V gives CDR1 SGHAT, CDR2 FQNNGV.

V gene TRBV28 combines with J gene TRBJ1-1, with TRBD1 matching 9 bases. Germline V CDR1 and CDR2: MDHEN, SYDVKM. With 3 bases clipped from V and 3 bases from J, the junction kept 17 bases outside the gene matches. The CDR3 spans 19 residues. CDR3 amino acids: CASSFEDRGRHPMDTEAFF. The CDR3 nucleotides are TGTGCCAGCAGTTTCGAGGACAGGGGACGCCATCCGATGGACACTGAAGCTTTCTTT.